Described below is a single TCR beta chain sequence and its context. The data stem from a study of CD8 T cells in ankylosing spondylitis. MiXCR was run by TCRdb on the 5' RACE reads, yielding one entry per CDR3 protein. Here the sample spans roughly 200,000 distinct CDR3 sequences, 9.5% to 15% being singletons. Material for sequencing was blood, either unsorted or a sorted T cell fraction (not recorded which). This clonotype was sampled from a male donor with ankylosing spondylitis or in good health (not recorded which).

The CDR3 reads CASSFENEQFF. As DNA, the CDR3 is TGTGCCAGTAGCTTCGAGAATGAGCAGTTCTTC. The V and J genes are TRBV19 and TRBJ2-1, with no clear D. The CDR3 is 11 amino acids. V shed 6 bases and J shed 7 bases, with 7 bases lying between them. Per the germline V gene, CDR1 is LNHDA and CDR2 is SQIVND (reference sequence).